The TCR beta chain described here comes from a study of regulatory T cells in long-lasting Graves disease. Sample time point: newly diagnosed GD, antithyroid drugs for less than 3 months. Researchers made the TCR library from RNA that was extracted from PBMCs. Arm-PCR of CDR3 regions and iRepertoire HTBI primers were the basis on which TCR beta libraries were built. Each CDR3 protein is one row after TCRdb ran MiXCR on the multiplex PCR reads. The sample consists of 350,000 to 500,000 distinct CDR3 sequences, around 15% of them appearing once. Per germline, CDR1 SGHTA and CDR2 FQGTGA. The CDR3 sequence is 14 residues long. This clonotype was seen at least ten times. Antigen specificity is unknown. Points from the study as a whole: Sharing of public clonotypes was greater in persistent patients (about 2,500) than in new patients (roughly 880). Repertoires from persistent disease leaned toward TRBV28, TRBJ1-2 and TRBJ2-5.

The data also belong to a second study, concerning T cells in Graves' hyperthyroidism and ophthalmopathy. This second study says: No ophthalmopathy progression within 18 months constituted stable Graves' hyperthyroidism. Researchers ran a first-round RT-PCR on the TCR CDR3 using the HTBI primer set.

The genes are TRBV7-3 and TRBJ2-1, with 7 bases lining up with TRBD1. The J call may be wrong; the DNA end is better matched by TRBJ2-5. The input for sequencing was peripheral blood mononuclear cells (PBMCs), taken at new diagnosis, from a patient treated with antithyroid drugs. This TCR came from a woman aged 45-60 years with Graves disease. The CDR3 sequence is CASSIAGGQETQYF. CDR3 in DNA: TGTGCCAGCAGCATCGCAGGGGGTCAAGAGACCCAGTACTTC.